This T cell receptor beta chain was retrieved from a study of blood T cell repertoires in COVID-19. As for the study in general: Acute and convalescent COVID-19 samples came from the United States, Italy and Spain. PBMCs, B-cell-depleted T cells, or T cells were the source of the cDNA or gDNA that made up the material.

In the study's own analysis: How many nucleated cells were present was estimated from reference gene primer amplification. Profiled with immunoSEQ multiplex PCR; TCRdb holds only in-frame clones, not every one. The D gene and trimming were derived from the DNA, and the V and J assignments and clone size from that table. This sample has about 74,000 clones; roughly nine tenths occur once, and the top ten carry roughly a tenth. V lost 6 bases, J lost 3 bases, and 12 bases lay in between. This CDR3 region has 14 residues. CDR1 and CDR2 from the germline V gene are SNHLY and FYNNEI. Sequencing was done on a sample of peripheral blood. V and J are TRBV2 and TRBJ2-1; D possibly corresponds to TRBD2 (6 bases). The TCR sequence derives from a human donor in a cohort sampled during active COVID-19. In DNA, the CDR3 is TGTGCCAGCAGGCGGGAAGGGGACTACAATGAGCAGTTCTTC. As protein: CASRREGDYNEQFF.